The 8 T cell receptor beta chains below were found in one sample sequenced in a study of chemoradiotherapy in HPV16-positive cancers. Some clones are missing from TCRdb's copy, which holds only in-frame ones; the method was immunoSEQ multiplex PCR. This sample has approximately 9,000 clones, with roughly 80% found just once. The sample in question was blood, obtained from a patient who underwent chemoradiotherapy. These receptors all stem from a human donor with HPV-associated anogenital cancer.

The chain uses TRBV2 and TRBJ1-2; D not resolved. The length of the CDR3 is 13 residues. Per the germline V gene, CDR1 is SNHLY and CDR2 is FYNNEI. V was cut by 6 bases and J by 6 bases, with 14 bases left in between. The CDR3 is CASRVSFLDGYTF. The DNA of the CDR3 is TGTGCCAGCAGGGTCTCCTTCCTCGATGGCTACACCTTC. The full variable domain, in which reference TRBV2 and TRBJ1-2 provide the parts outside the CDR3, is EPEVTQTPSHQVTQMGQEVILRCVPISNHLYFYWYRQILGQKVEFLVSFYNNEISEKSEIFDDQFSVERPDGSNFTLKIRSTKLEDSAMYFCASRVSFLDGYTFGSGTRLTVV.

The chain combines TRBV29-1 with TRBJ1-1, with a possible D match to TRBD1 (5 bases). CDR3 length: 14 residues. Germline CDR1 SQVTM, CDR2 ANQGSEA. The ends were cut back, 6 bases at V and 3 bases at J, with 17 bases in the middle. In nucleotides, the CDR3 is TGCAGCGTCACTCTCGGGGGAGCGGACACTGAAGCTTTCTTT. This codes for CSVTLGGADTEAFF.

The chain recombines TRBV5-1 with TRBJ2-5; TRBD1 matches at 9 bases. CDR3 length: 14 amino acids. The V gene end was trimmed by 5 bases and the J gene end by 3 bases; junction bases not matched to a gene: 5. Germline V gives CDR1 SGHRS, CDR2 YFSETQ. The CDR3, as DNA: TGCGCCAGCAGACGAGGGACAGGGAAAGAGACCCAGTACTTC. Residues: CASRRGTGKETQYF.

This chain links TRBV15 with TRBJ2-3, with TRBD1 matching 10 bases. The germline V gene encodes CDR1 LNHNV and CDR2 YYDKDF (reference sequence). Unmatched junction bases numbered 14, after V lost 1 base and J lost 10 bases. CDR3 length: 17 residues. The CDR3 sequence: CATSRGNMGQGFPPQYF. The CDR3 DNA reads as TGTGCCACCAGCAGAGGCAACATGGGACAGGGGTTCCCCCCGCAGTATTTT.

This chain connects TRBV19 to TRBJ2-5; D is unresolved. V dropped 5 bases and J dropped 9 bases, with 13 bases sitting between them. The germline gives CDR1 LNHDA, CDR2 SQIVND (reference sequence). The CDR3 runs 12 residues. The CDR3 nucleotides read TGTGCCAGTAGTGGGGAAGGGTTGGCCCAGTACTTC. Its protein is CASSGEGLAQYF.

The rearrangement links TRBV25-1 to TRBJ2-5; TRBD1 aligns across 8 bases. The length of the CDR3 is 13 residues. The junction had 4 bases not matched to a gene; V was cut back by 4 bases and J by 6 bases. Germline V gives CDR1 MGHDK, CDR2 SYGVNS. The CDR3 spells CASSVTGGKTQYF. The CDR3 DNA is TGTGCCAGCAGTGTCACAGGGGGGAAGACCCAGTACTTC.

The V and J genes are TRBV6-6 and TRBJ1-5; TRBD1 agrees at 8 bases. Unmatched junction bases numbered 10, after V lost 5 bases and J lost 4 bases. CDR1 is MNHNY and CDR2 is SVGAGI in the germline V gene (reference sequence). The CDR3 contains 16 residues. The CDR3 nucleotides are TGTGCCAGCAGTCCTACCGCCGGGACAGGTAATCAGCCCCAGCATTTT. Translating it yields CASSPTAGTGNQPQHF.

The chain uses TRBV9 and TRBJ1-5, with D uncertain. Trimming took 1 base from V and 5 from J, leaving 10 bases between them. This CDR3 has 14 amino acids. Germline V lookup: CDR1 SGDLS, CDR2 YYNGEE. The CDR3 bases are TGTGCCAGCAGCGTAAGGTGGGAGGATCAGCCCCAGCATTTT. Protein product: CASSVRWEDQPQHF.